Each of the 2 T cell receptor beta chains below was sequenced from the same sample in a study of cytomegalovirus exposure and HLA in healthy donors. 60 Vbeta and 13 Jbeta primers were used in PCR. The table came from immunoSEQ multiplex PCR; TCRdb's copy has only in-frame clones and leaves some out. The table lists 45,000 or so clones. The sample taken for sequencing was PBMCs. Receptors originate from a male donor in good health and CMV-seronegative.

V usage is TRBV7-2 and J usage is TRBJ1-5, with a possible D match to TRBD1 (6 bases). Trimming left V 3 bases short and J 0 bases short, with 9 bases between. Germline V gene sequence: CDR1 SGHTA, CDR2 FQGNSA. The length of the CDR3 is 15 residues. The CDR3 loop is CASSLGHLSNQPQHF. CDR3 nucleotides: TGTGCCAGCAGCTTGGGACACCTTAGCAATCAGCCCCAGCATTTT.

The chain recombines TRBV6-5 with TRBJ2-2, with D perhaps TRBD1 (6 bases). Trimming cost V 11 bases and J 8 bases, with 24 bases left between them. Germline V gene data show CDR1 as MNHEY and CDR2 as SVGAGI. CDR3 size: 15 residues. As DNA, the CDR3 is TGTGCCTGTATGGCCAGGGGCAAGAAGGAAGGGGAGCTGTTTTTT. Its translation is CACMARGKKEGELFF.